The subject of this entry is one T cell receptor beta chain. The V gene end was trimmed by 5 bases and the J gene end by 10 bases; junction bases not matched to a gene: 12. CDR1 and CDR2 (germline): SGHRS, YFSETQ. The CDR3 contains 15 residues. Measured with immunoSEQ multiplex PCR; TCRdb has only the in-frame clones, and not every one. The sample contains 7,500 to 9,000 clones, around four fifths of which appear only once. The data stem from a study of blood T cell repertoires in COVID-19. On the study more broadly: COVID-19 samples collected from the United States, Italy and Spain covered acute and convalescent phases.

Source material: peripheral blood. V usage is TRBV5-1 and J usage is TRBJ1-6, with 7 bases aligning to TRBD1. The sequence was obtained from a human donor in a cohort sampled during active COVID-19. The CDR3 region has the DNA TGCGCCAGCAGTTTATCCGGGACAGTGGGCTCACCCCTCCACTTT. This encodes CASSLSGTVGSPLHF.